The TCR beta chain under discussion was sequenced for a study of cytomegalovirus exposure and HLA in healthy donors. General study findings and limits: According to the study, 160 or so TCR beta chains were cytomegalovirus-associated. According to a later analysis, TCR clusters from the first cohort tended to co-occur in the 120 or so validation repertoires.

The CDR3 spans 13 residues. The germline CDR1 and CDR2 sequences are SQVTM and ANQGSEA. V trimming: 6 bases; J trimming: 4 bases; junction bases outside the gene matches: 8. As regards this clone: Its antigen remains unidentified.

Assay: immunoSEQ multiplex PCR; the TCRdb copy retains only in-frame clones and omits some. The data contain approximately 300,000 clones, 70% to 90% of them singletons. The specimen sequenced was PBMCs. The clonotype originates from a woman between 18 and 29 years old in good health and CMV-seronegative. V usage is TRBV29-1 and J usage is TRBJ2-7, with TRBD2 identical over 8 bases. This chain's CDR3 is CSVSGGRGYEQYF. CDR3 sequence (DNA): TGCAGCGTCTCGGGAGGGCGAGGGTACGAGCAGTACTTC.